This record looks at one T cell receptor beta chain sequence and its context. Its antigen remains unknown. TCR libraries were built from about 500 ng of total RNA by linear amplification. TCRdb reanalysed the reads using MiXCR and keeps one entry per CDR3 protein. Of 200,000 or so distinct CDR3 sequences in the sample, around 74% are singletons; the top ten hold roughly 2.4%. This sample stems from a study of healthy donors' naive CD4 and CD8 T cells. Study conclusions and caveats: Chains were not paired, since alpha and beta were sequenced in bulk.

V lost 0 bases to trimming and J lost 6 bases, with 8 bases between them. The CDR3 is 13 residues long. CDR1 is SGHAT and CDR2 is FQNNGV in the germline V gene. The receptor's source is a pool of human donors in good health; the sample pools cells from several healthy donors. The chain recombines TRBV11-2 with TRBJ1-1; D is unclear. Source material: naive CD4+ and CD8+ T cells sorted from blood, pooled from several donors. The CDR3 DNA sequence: TGTGCCAGCAGCTTAGAAGGGCGCCCTGAAGCTTTCTTT. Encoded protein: CASSLEGRPEAFF.